The present T cell receptor beta chain was sequenced within a study of Graves' ophthalmopathy and Graves' hyperthyroidism. The CDR3 is 15 residues long. Germline loops: CDR1 MDHEN, CDR2 SYDVKM. Trimming at V came to 5 bases and at J to 1 base, leaving 8 bases not matched to a gene. CDR3 regions of TCR beta were amplified from RNA transcripts. The library came from an HTBI-primed first-round RT-PCR and a second-round multiplex PCR. TCRdb ran MiXCR on the multiplex PCR reads and lists one entry per CDR3 protein. The sample holds approximately 540,000 distinct CDR3 sequences, roughly 39% seen once. This clonotype has more than one count but fewer than ten.

This clonotype originated in an adult man with Graves' hyperthyroidism. The chain combines TRBV28 with TRBJ2-7, with 7 bases lining up with TRBD1. Sequencing input: peripheral blood or thyroid tissue (not recorded which). This chain's CDR3 is CASSHRDSRSYEQYF. Here the CDR3 DNA reads TGTGCCAGCAGTCACCGGGACAGCCGATCCTACGAGCAGTACTTC.